The 31 T cell receptor beta chains presented below share a single source sample, sequenced in a study of cytomegalovirus exposure and HLA in healthy donors. In the PCR, 60 Vbeta and 13 Jbeta primers were used. Some clones are missing from TCRdb's copy, which holds only in-frame ones; the method was immunoSEQ multiplex PCR. The sample yields 210,000 or so clones, 78% seen once. Source material: PBMCs. The receptors were gathered from a boy younger than 18 in good health and CMV-seronegative.

This clone was seen only a few times. This rearrangement joins TRBV4-1 to TRBJ2-1; TRBD2 matches at 9 bases. V was pared by 1 base and J by 0 bases, with 7 bases of the junction left unmatched. The CDR3 contains 18 residues. Germline lookup yields CDR1 MGHRA and CDR2 YSYEKL. The CDR3 bases are TGCGCCAGCAGCCAAGGTGCGGTAGCGGGAGTCTCCTACAATGAGCAGTTCTTC. Its translation: CASSQGAVAGVSYNEQFF.

This clone was found a few times. V is TRBV18 and J is TRBJ1-1; D gene uncertain. This CDR3 is 15 amino acids long. CDR1 is KGHSH and CDR2 is LQKENI in the germline V gene. With 2 bases removed from V and 1 base from J, the gap between germline ends came to 11 bases. The CDR3 nucleotides read TGTGCCAGCTCACCAAACACAGTTGCGAACACTGAAGCTTTCTTT. The encoded protein is CASSPNTVANTEAFF.

The chain joins TRBV7-2 to TRBJ2-7; 9 bases are shared with TRBD1. After removal of 5 bases from V and 4 bases from J, the junction contained 3 bases not matched to a gene. The germline V gene has CDR1 SGHTA and CDR2 FQGNSA. This CDR3 spans 13 amino acids. CDR3 in amino acids: CASSQTGGYEQYF. CDR3 DNA: TGTGCCAGCAGCCAGACAGGGGGGTACGAGCAGTACTTC. Complete variable domain (other parts from reference TRBV7-2 and TRBJ2-7): GAGVSQSPSNKVTEKGKDVELRCDPISGHTALYWYRQSLGQGLEFLIYFQGNSAPDKSGLPSDRFSAERTGGSVSTLTIQRTQQEDSAVYLCASSQTGGYEQYFGPGTRLTVT.

The V call is TRBV5-5, the J call TRBJ2-7; 10 bases align to TRBD2. Losses at the gene ends were 4 bases for V and 0 bases for J; bases not matched to a gene: 10. Looked up from germline, CDR1 is SGHKS and CDR2 is YYEKEE (reference sequence). The CDR3 has 17 amino acids. As DNA, the CDR3 is TGTGCCAGCAGCATCTGGAGTAGCGGGGGGTTCTCCTACGAGCAGTACTTC. Protein: CASSIWSSGGFSYEQYF.

The chain carries TRBV7-6 and TRBJ2-3; a possible D gene is TRBD1 (6 bases). Trimming shortened V by 1 base and J by 2 bases, and 13 bases separated the two germline ends. This CDR3 contains 16 residues. Germline loops: CDR1 SGHVS, CDR2 FNYEAQ. CDR3 sequence: CASSLGWPGATDTQYF. CDR3 DNA: TGTGCCAGCAGCTTAGGGTGGCCAGGGGCCACAGATACGCAGTATTTT.

On this clone: Other nucleotide sequences in the sample specify the same CDR3. The genes are TRBV5-1 and TRBJ2-7, with TRBD2 as a possible D gene (5 bases). V was trimmed by 0 bases and J by 3 bases, leaving 10 bases between them. The CDR3 is 14 residues long. CDR1 and CDR2 (germline): SGHRS, YFSETQ. CDR3 amino acids: CASSLDPGSYEQYF. Written as DNA, the CDR3 is TGCGCCAGCAGCTTGGATCCTGGGAGCTACGAGCAGTACTTC.

In DNA form, the CDR3 reads TGCGCCAGCAGCTTGGAGCTCCAGCTAGGCTATGGCTACACCTTC. Its translation: CASSLELQLGYGYTF. J is TRBJ1-2 and V is TRBV5-1; D gene ambiguous. Trimming shortened V by 0 bases and J by 4 bases, and 13 bases separated the two germline ends. Germline CDR1 and CDR2: SGHRS and YFSETQ. The CDR3 is 15 residues long. Together with reference TRBV5-1 and TRBJ1-2, the CDR3 gives the full variable domain: KAGVTQTPRYLIKTRGQQVTLSCSPISGHRSVSWYQQTPGQGLQFLFEYFSETQRNKGNFPGRFSGRQFSNSRSEMNVSTLELGDSALYLCASSLELQLGYGYTFGSGTRLTVV.

The rearrangement joins TRBV7-9 to TRBJ1-2; D uncertain. V shed 3 bases and J shed 4 bases, with 9 bases lying between them. Germline loops: CDR1 SEHNR, CDR2 FQNEAQ (reference sequence). The length of the CDR3 is 13 residues. The DNA for the CDR3 is TGTGCCAGCAGCTTTTCGTCGTCCTATGGCTACACCTTC. Amino acids: CASSFSSSYGYTF.

The gene calls are TRBV6-5 and TRBJ2-5; 11 bases are shared with TRBD2. From germline, CDR1 is MNHEY and CDR2 SVGAGI. V was clipped by 9 bases and J by 4 bases; unmatched bases: 7. This CDR3 is 14 amino acids long. The CDR3 region is CASSAGLAVETQYF. The CDR3 bases are TGTGCCAGTTCCGCGGGACTAGCGGTAGAGACCCAGTACTTC.

The chain couples TRBV6-5 to TRBJ1-1; TRBD1 might be the D (5 bases). The length of the CDR3 is 14 residues. Deletions cut 4 bases from V and 1 base from J, with 10 bases between. The V gene's germline CDR1 is MNHEY and CDR2 SVGAGI. CDR3: CASSSAGPNTEAFF. In nucleotides, the CDR3 is TGTGCCAGCAGTTCCGCAGGGCCGAACACTGAAGCTTTCTTT.

The chain has TRBV11-3 and TRBJ2-7; D might be TRBD1 (6 bases). There are 18 residues in the CDR3. Germline lookup yields CDR1 SGHNT and CDR2 YENEEA. V was trimmed by 4 bases and J by 2 bases, leaving 24 bases between them. CDR3 protein: CASSSYRGTTPSTYEQYF. In DNA form, the CDR3 reads TGTGCCAGCAGCTCATACCGAGGGACAACTCCTTCTACCTACGAGCAGTACTTC.

In its sample, this clone was seen a few times. The chain is built from TRBV5-4 and TRBJ1-1; no reliable D call. The V and J ends lost 4 bases and 0 bases respectively, with 13 bases between them. Germline V CDR1 and CDR2: SGHNT, YYREEE (reference sequence). The CDR3 totals 15 residues. The CDR3 sequence: CASSLPQLLNTEAFF. The CDR3 DNA reads TGTGCCAGCAGCCTGCCACAGCTTTTGAACACTGAAGCTTTCTTT.

The sample holds a few counts of this clone. The chain employs TRBV13 and TRBJ2-7; 11 positions match TRBD2. The length of the CDR3 is 15 residues. The V segment lost 3 bases and the J segment 3 bases; nucleotides outside the gene matches: 4. CDR1 and CDR2 from the germline V gene are PRHDT and FYEKMQ (reference sequence). The CDR3 bases are TGTGCCAGCAGCTTGGGGACTAGCGGAAACTACGAGCAGTACTTC. Translating it yields CASSLGTSGNYEQYF.

The chain recombines TRBV27 with TRBJ2-4, with D possibly matching TRBD1 (6 bases). Germline V gives CDR1 MNHEY, CDR2 SMNVEV (reference sequence). The V and J ends lost 5 bases and 4 bases respectively, with 21 bases between them. CDR3 length equals 17 residues. CDR3 amino acids: CASSPAWTATTKNIQYF. The CDR3 DNA is TGTGCCAGCAGTCCCGCCTGGACAGCCACTACTAAAAACATTCAGTACTTC.

The chain recombines TRBV6-1 with TRBJ1-2, with 7 nucleotides matching TRBD1. Trimming removed 7 bases from V and 4 bases from J; junction bases left unmatched: 12. CDR1 and CDR2 from the germline V gene are MNHNS and SASEGT. There are 15 residues in the CDR3. CDR3 bases: TGTGCCAGCACCTACAGGGGATCGGTGAGCTATGGCTACACCTTC. Protein product: CASTYRGSVSYGYTF.

The chain combines TRBV5-1 with TRBJ2-5; unclear D gene. Germline CDR1 reads SGHRS; CDR2 reads YFSETQ. V lost 4 bases to trimming and J lost 4 bases, with 11 bases between them. This CDR3 contains 13 residues. The CDR3 DNA reads as TGCGCCAGCAGCCAGGATTGGGTAGAGACCCAGTACTTC. Translated: CASSQDWVETQYF.

The chain links TRBV27 to TRBJ1-2; tentative D call: TRBD1 (6 bases). The germline CDR1 and CDR2 sequences are MNHEY and SMNVEV (reference sequence). The CDR3 runs 16 residues. Deletions cut 0 bases from V and 8 bases from J, with 19 bases between. The CDR3 loop reads CASSLSPQGTVGGYTF. CDR3 nucleotide sequence: TGTGCCAGCAGTTTATCGCCCCAGGGGACCGTAGGGGGCTACACCTTC.

The chain is built from TRBV6-1 and TRBJ2-7; D unresolved. Germline V gene lookup returns CDR1 MNHNS and CDR2 SASEGT. The V gene lost 5 bases and the J gene lost 3 bases, with 8 bases spanning the gap. The CDR3 has 12 residues. CDR3 coding DNA: TGTGCCAGCAGTAATTCATTCTACGAGCAGTACTTC. This codes for CASSNSFYEQYF.

The CDR3 protein is CSVEDKRDRGTGNTIYF. The DNA of the CDR3 is TGCAGCGTTGAAGATAAACGGGACAGGGGCACTGGAAACACCATATATTTT. The chain recombines TRBV29-1 with TRBJ1-3, with TRBD1 matching 10 bases. From germline, CDR1 is SQVTM and CDR2 ANQGSEA. The CDR3 is 17 amino acids. V gave up 0 bases and J gave up 2 bases; unmatched junction bases: 7.

This chain connects TRBV5-4 to TRBJ2-3, with D possibly being TRBD2 (5 bases). CDR3 length: 14 residues. Germline V CDR1 and CDR2: SGHNT, YYREEE (reference sequence). Trimming removed 1 base from V and 0 bases from J, with 6 bases in between. The CDR3 here is CASSLTGSTDTQYF. The CDR3 DNA is TGTGCCAGCAGCTTGACGGGAAGCACAGATACGCAGTATTTT.

This chain links TRBV29-1 with TRBJ1-1; D is undetermined. Between the trimmed V and J ends, which lost 7 bases and 0 bases, there was a span of 9 bases. Germline V gives CDR1 SQVTM, CDR2 ANQGSEA. The CDR3 runs 12 residues. CDR3 coding DNA: TGCAGCGAAAGACACCTGAACACTGAAGCTTTCTTT. Its translation is CSERHLNTEAFF.

V gene TRBV7-3 combines with J gene TRBJ2-7; TRBD1 matches 7 bases. CDR3 length equals 14 residues. Germline V gene data show CDR1 as SGHTA and CDR2 as FQGTGA. Unmatched junction bases numbered 11, after V lost 6 bases and J lost 6 bases. The CDR3 loop is CASSPGTVGSEQYF. Here the CDR3 DNA reads TGTGCCAGCAGTCCCGGGACAGTGGGGTCCGAGCAGTACTTC.

The chain has TRBV29-1 and TRBJ2-5; 8 positions match TRBD1. The DNA end lines up better with TRBJ2-7; the J call may be wrong. The CDR3 runs 16 residues. Looked up from germline, CDR1 is SQVTM and CDR2 is ANQGSEA. Here the CDR3 reads CSVNTEVGTGAYEQYF. The CDR3 DNA sequence: TGCAGCGTTAACACAGAGGTCGGGACAGGAGCCTACGAGCAGTACTTC.

The chain carries TRBV10-3 and TRBJ2-1, with TRBD1 matching 12 bases. Unmatched junction bases numbered 16, after V lost 3 bases and J lost 7 bases. There are 19 residues in the CDR3. Germline CDR1 is ENHRY and CDR2 is SYGVKD. For the CDR3, the DNA is TGTGCCATCAGTGAACAGGGACAGGGGGCGGGAGTTATTAGAAATGAGCAGTTCTTC. Protein product: CAISEQGQGAGVIRNEQFF.

The chain has TRBV5-1 and TRBJ2-1, with TRBD2 identical over 9 bases. This CDR3 contains 16 residues. Germline V gives CDR1 SGHRS, CDR2 YFSETQ. The V and J ends lost 0 bases and 6 bases, in that order; junction bases with no gene match: 7. The CDR3 loop is CASSLVTRGGLNEQFF. The CDR3 bases are TGCGCCAGCAGCTTGGTGACGCGGGGGGGCCTCAATGAGCAGTTCTTC.

This chain joins TRBV9 and TRBJ2-3; 7 bases match TRBD2. The CDR3 sequence is 16 residues long. Germline V gene sequence: CDR1 SGDLS, CDR2 YYNGEE. J gave up 1 base and V 0 bases, and 5 bases lay outside the gene matches. CDR3 DNA: TGTGCCAGCAGCGTAGACGGCGGGAGCCGCACAGATACGCAGTATTTT. Its protein is CASSVDGGSRTDTQYF.

V is TRBV7-9 and J is TRBJ2-2; 10 positions agree with TRBD1. Unmatched junction bases numbered 11, after V lost 5 bases and J lost 5 bases. The CDR3 is 17 amino acids. The germline V gene has CDR1 SEHNR and CDR2 FQNEAQ (reference sequence). CDR3 protein: CASSARQGAGGTGELFF. The CDR3, as DNA: TGTGCCAGCAGCGCCCGACAGGGGGCGGGAGGAACCGGGGAGCTGTTTTTT.

This sequence joins TRBV7-7 and TRBJ2-2; D unresolved. CDR1 SSHAT and CDR2 FNYEAQ come from the germline V gene (reference sequence). The CDR3 is 13 residues long. V lost 5 bases and J lost 0, with 4 bases in between. The CDR3 DNA follows: TGTGCCAGCAGCGCGGCGAACACCGGGGAGCTGTTTTTT. This encodes CASSAANTGELFF.

The gene calls are TRBV23-1 and TRBJ1-5, with a tentative D call TRBD1 (6 bases). TRBV23-1 is treated as an ORF (open reading frame) with a function not yet certain. Trimming shortened V by 3 bases and J by 5 bases, and 14 bases separated the two germline ends. The CDR3 has 15 amino acids. CDR3 sequence (DNA): TGCGCCAGCAGTCACCTGGAAGGGGGGGATCAGCCCCAGCATTTT. Translated: CASSHLEGGDQPQHF.

This clone was recorded only once. The genes are TRBV6-6 and TRBJ1-2; weak D call: TRBD1 (6 bases). CDR1 MNHNY and CDR2 SVGAGI come from the germline V gene (reference sequence). The CDR3 is 14 amino acids. V shed 5 bases and J shed 7 bases, with 17 bases lying between them. CDR3 sequence (DNA): TGTGCCAGCAGTGAGACAGGTTCCTACTCTGGCTACACCTTC. Amino acid sequence: CASSETGSYSGYTF.

V gene TRBV27 combines with J gene TRBJ2-3; 7 bases agree with TRBD1. This CDR3 is built from 15 residues. The germline V gene encodes CDR1 MNHEY and CDR2 SMNVEV (reference sequence). V dropped 4 bases and J dropped 3; count of bases not matched to a gene: 7. The CDR3 sequence: CASSSGQVRTDTQYF. CDR3 in DNA: TGTGCCAGCAGTTCCGGACAGGTTAGGACAGATACGCAGTATTTT.